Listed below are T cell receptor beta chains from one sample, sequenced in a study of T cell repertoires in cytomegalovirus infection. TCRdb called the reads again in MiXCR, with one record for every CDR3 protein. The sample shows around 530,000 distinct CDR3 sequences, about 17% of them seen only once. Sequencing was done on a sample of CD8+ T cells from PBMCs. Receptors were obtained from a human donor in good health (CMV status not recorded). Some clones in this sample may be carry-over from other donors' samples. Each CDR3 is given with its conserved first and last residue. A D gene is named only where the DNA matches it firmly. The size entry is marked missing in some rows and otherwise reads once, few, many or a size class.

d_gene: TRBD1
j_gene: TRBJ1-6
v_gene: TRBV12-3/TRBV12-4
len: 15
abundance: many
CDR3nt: TGTGCCAGCACTCTCCCCCGTCCCCTCCGGGACAGTCTTCTATTT
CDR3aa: CASTLPRPLRDSLLF

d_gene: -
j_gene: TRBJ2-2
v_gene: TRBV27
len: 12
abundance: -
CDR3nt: TGTGCCAGCAGTCGAAGCCGCGGGGAGCTGTTTTTT
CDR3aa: CASSRSRGELFF

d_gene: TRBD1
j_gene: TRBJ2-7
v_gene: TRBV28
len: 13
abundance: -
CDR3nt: TGTGCCAGCAGTTTTCAGGGGGCGGAGGGGCAGTACTTC
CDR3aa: CASSFQGAEGQYF

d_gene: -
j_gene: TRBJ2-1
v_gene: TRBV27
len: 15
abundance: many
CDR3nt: TGTGCCAGCAGTTCGTCGGGGGACTCCTACAATGAGCAGTTCTTC
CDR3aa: CASSSSGDSYNEQFF

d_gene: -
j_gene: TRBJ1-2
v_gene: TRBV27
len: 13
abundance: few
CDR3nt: TGTGCCAGCAGTTTATCGGACACCTATGGCTACACCTTC
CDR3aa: CASSLSDTYGYTF

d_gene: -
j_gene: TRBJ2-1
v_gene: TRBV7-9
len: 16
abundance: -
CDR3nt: TGTGCCAGCAGCTTCCCGACAGGAGATGCTGGCAATGAGCAGTTCTTC
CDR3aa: CASSFPTGDAGNEQFF

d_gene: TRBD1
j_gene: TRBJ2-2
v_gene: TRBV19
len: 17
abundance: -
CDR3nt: TGTGCCAGTAGTAATGTACCGGGACAGAGTAACACCGGGGAGCTGTTTTTT
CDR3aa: CASSNVPGQSNTGELFF

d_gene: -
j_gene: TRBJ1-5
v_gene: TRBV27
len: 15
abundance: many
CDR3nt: TGTGCCAACTGGGGGGGAAAGGCTAGCAATCAGCCCCAGCATTTT
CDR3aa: CANWGGKASNQPQHF

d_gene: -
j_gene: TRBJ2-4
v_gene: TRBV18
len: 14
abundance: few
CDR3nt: TGTGCCAGCTCACCACAATTAAGGGTAAACATTCAGTACTTC
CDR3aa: CASSPQLRVNIQYF

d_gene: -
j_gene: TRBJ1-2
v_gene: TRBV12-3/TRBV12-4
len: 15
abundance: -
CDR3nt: TGTGCCAGCAGTTCCCGGGAGGAACAGTGGGGCGGCTACACCTTC
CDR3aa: CASSSREEQWGGYTF

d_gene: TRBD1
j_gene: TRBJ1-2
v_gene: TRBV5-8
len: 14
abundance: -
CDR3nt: TGTGCCAGCAGCGGACCGGGACAGAGATATGGCTACACCTTC
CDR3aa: CASSGPGQRYGYTF

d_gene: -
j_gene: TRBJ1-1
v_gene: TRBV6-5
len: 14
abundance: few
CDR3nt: TGTGCCAGCAGTTACGGGGACGGGAACACTGAAGCTTTCTTT
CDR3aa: CASSYGDGNTEAFF

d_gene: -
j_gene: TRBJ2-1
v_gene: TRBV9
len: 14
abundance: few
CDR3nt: TGTGCCAGCAGCTCAGGGATCGGGCACAATGAGCAGTTCTTC
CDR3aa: CASSSGIGHNEQFF

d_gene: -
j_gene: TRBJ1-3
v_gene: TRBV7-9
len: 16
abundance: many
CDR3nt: TGTGCCAGCAGCCCGGGACTTTCGAGCTCTGGAAACACCATATATTTT
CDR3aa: CASSPGLSSSGNTIYF

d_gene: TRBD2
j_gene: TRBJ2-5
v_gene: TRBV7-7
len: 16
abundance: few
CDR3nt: TGTGCTAGCAGCCTCAGGGTAGCGGGCCTCCAAGAGACCCAGTACTTC
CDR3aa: CASSLRVAGLQETQYF

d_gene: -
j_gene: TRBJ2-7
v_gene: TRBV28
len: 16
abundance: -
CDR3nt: TGTGCCAGCAGGCCCCTTGAGAGCTACGCCTCCTACGAGCAGTACTTC
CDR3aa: CASRPLESYASYEQYF

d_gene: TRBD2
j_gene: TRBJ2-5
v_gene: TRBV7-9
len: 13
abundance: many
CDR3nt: TGTGCCAGCAGCCCAGCGGGAGGAGAGACCCAGTACTTC
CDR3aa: CASSPAGGETQYF

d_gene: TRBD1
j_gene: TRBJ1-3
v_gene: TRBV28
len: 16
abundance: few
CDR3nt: TGTGCCAGCAGTTTATGGGCAGGGGGAAACGTAAACACCATATATTTT
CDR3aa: CASSLWAGGNVNTIYF

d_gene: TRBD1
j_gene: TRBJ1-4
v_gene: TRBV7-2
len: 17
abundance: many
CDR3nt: TGTGCCAGCAGCTTCGACAGGGCCCATGCAACTAATGAAAAACTGTTTTTT
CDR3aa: CASSFDRAHATNEKLFF

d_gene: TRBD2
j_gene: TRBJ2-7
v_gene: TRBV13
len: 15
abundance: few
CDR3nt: TGTGCCAGCAGCTCAGAGCGGGAGGCCCCCTACGAGCAGTACTTC
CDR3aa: CASSSEREAPYEQYF

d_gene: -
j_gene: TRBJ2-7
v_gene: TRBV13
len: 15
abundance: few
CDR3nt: TGTGCCAGCAGCACTTTGGCACACGGACCCTCGGAGCAGTACTTC
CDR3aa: CASSTLAHGPSEQYF

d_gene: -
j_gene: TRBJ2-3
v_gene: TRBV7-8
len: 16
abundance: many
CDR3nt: TGTGCCAGCAGCTTTAAGAGGGCCGGGAGAGCAGATACGCAGTATTTT
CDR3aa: CASSFKRAGRADTQYF

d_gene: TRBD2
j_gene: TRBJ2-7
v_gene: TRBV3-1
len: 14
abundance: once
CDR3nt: TGTGCCAGCAGCCCATCCGGGGGGGGGTGGGAGCAGTACTTC
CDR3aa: CASSPSGGGWEQYF

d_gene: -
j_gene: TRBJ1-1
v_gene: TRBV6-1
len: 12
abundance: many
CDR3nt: TGTGCCAGCAATCAGGGAGACACTGAAGCTTTCTTT
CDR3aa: CASNQGDTEAFF

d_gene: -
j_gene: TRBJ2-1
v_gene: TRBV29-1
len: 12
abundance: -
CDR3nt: TGCAGCGTTCTGTATAGCAACCATGAGCAGTTCTTC
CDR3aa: CSVLYSNHEQFF

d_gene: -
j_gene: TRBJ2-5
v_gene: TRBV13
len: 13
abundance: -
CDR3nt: TGTGCCAGCAGCCCAACCGAGGGACGGCCGAAATACTTC
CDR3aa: CASSPTEGRPKYF

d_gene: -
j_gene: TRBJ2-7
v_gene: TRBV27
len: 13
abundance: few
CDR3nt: TGTGCCAGCGGGGCGGATGGGCCCTACGAGCAGTACTTC
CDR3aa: CASGADGPYEQYF

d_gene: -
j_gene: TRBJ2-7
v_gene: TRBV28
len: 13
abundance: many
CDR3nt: TGTGCCAGCAGTTTTGTCAGCTCCTACGAGCAGTACTTC
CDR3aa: CASSFVSSYEQYF

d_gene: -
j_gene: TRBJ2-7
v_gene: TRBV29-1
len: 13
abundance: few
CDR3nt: TGCAGCGTTGGGGACGGCGTCTCCTACGAGCAGTACTTC
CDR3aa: CSVGDGVSYEQYF

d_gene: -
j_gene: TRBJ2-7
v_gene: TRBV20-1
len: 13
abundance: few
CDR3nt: TGCAGTGCTAGAGACTTAAATGGCTACGAGCAGTACTTC
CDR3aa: CSARDLNGYEQYF

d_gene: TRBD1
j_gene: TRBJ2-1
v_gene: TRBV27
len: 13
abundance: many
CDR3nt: TGTGCCAGCAGTTACGGACAGGGGGATATGTGGTTCTTC
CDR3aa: CASSYGQGDMWFF

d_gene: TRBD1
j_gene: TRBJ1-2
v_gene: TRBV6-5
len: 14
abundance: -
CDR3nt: TGTGCCAGCAACCAGGGGGGGGCCCACTATGGCTACACCTTC
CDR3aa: CASNQGGAHYGYTF

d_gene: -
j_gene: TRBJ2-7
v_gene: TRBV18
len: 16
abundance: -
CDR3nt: TGTGCCAGCTCACTCACTGGGGACTGGGGCTCCTACGAGCAGTACTTC
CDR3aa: CASSLTGDWGSYEQYF

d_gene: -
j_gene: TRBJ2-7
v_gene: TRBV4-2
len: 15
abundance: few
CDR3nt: TGTGCCAGCAGCCAAGCCGACAGTGGACTCTACGAGCAGTACTTC
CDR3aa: CASSQADSGLYEQYF

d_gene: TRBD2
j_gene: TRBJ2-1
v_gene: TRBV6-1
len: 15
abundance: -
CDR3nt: TGTGCCAGCAGCACCGATCGACTAGCGCACAATGAGCAGTTCTTC
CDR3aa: CASSTDRLAHNEQFF

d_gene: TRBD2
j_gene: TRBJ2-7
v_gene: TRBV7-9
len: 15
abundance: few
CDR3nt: TGTGCCAGCAGCTTAGTAGCGGGGCCTTTCCACGAGCAGTACTTC
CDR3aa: CASSLVAGPFHEQYF

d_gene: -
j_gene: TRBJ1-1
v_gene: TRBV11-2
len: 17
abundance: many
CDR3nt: TGTGCCAGCAGCCCGACAGTTGGCGATGCGGAATACACTGAAGCTTTCTTT
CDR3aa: CASSPTVGDAEYTEAFF

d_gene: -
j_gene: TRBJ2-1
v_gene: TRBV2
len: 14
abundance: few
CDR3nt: TGTGCCAGCAGGGAGGGACCCGCGGGTCGGGAGCAGTTCTTC
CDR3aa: CASREGPAGREQFF

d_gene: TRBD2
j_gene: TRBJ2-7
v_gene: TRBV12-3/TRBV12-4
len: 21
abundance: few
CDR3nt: TGTGCCAGCAGTTCGGGACTAGCGGGGGCATCTACTTATTACCTTCCCAGCTTGCAGTACTTC
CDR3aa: CASSSGLAGASTYYLPSLQYF

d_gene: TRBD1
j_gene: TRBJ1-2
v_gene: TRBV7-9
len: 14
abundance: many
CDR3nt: TGTGCCAGCAGCGCAAGTGACAGGGGCGGTGGCTACACCTTC
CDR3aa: CASSASDRGGGYTF

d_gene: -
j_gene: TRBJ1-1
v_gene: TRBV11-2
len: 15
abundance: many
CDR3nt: TGTGCCAGCAGCTGGTGGGGGAAATTGAACACTGAAGCTTTCTTT
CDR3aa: CASSWWGKLNTEAFF

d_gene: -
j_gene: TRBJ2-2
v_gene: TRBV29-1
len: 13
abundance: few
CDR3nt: TGCAGCGTTTGGGACAAGAACACCGGGGAGCTGTTTTTT
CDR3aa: CSVWDKNTGELFF

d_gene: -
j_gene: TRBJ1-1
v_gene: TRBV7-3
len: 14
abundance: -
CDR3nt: TGTGCCAGCAGCTTAAAGGGCGGGGGGGGGGAAGCTTTCTTT
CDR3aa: CASSLKGGGGEAFF

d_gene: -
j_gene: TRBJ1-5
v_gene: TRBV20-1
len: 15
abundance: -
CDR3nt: TGCAGTGCTACTCCCTTCCGGACAGCGAATCAGCCCCAGCATTTT
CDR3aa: CSATPFRTANQPQHF

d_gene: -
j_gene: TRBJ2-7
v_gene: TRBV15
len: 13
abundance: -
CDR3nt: TGTGCCACCAGCACCACCCCTACCTACGAGCAGTACTTC
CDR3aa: CATSTTPTYEQYF

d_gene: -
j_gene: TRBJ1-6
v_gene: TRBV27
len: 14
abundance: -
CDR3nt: TGTGCCAGCAGTTTATCCACAGCCTTTCAGCCCCTCCACTTT
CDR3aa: CASSLSTAFQPLHF

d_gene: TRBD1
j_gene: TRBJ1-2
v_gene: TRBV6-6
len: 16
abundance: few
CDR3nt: TGTGCCAGCAGTTACTTACCGGGACAGGGGGCGAATGGCTACACCTTC
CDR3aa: CASSYLPGQGANGYTF

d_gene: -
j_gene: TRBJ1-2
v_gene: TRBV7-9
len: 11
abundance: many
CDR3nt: TGTGCCAGCAGCGTACAGGGTTCCTACACCTTC
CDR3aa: CASSVQGSYTF

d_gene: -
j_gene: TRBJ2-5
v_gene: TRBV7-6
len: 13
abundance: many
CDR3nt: TGTGCCAGCAGCCACGACCAGAGAGAGACCCAGTACTTC
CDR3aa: CASSHDQRETQYF

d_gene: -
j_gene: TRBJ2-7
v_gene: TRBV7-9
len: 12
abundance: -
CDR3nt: TGTGCCAGCAGCTCCCCTGCGCCAGGGCAGTACTTC
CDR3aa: CASSSPAPGQYF

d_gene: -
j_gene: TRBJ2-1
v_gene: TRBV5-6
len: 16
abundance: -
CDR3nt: TGTGCCAGCAGCTCCCCTTCACTTAAGCCTCACAATGAGCAGTTCTTC
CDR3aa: CASSSPSLKPHNEQFF

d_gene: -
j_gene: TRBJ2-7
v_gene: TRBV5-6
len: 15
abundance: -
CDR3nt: TGTGCCAGCAGCTCCCCCGCAGGGAGCGCGGTCGAGCAGTACTTC
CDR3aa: CASSSPAGSAVEQYF

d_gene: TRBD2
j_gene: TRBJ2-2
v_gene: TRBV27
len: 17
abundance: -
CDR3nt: TGTGCCAGCAGTTTATCAAGCGGGGGCGCGAACACCGGGGAGCTGTTTTTT
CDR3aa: CASSLSSGGANTGELFF

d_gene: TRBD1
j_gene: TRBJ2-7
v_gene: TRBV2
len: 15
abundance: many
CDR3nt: TGTGCCAGCACTGACGGGGACAGGGGCAACTACGAGCAGTACTTC
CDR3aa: CASTDGDRGNYEQYF

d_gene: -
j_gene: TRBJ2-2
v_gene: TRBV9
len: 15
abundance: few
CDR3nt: TGTGCCAGCAGCGCTGTTCCCAGATTGACCGGGGAGCTGTTTTTT
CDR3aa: CASSAVPRLTGELFF